This T cell receptor (beta chain) was sequenced in a study of control samples from healthy donors and cancer patients. Profiled with immunoSEQ multiplex PCR; TCRdb holds only in-frame clones, not every one. Of about 170,000 clones in the sample, 91% are singletons; the top ten hold more than 1.3%. V lost 7 bases, J lost 8 bases, and 14 bases lay in between. Germline V gene data show CDR1 as SQVTM and CDR2 as ANQGSEA. The CDR3 sequence is 11 residues long. The sequencing input was blood. This TCR was sampled from a woman aged 30 to 39 in good health. The gene calls are TRBV29-1 and TRBJ1-2, with a possible D match to TRBD1 (5 bases). CDR3 coding DNA: TGCAGCGCCCTGACGGGGGGGGGCTACACCTTC. It encodes CSALTGGGYTF.